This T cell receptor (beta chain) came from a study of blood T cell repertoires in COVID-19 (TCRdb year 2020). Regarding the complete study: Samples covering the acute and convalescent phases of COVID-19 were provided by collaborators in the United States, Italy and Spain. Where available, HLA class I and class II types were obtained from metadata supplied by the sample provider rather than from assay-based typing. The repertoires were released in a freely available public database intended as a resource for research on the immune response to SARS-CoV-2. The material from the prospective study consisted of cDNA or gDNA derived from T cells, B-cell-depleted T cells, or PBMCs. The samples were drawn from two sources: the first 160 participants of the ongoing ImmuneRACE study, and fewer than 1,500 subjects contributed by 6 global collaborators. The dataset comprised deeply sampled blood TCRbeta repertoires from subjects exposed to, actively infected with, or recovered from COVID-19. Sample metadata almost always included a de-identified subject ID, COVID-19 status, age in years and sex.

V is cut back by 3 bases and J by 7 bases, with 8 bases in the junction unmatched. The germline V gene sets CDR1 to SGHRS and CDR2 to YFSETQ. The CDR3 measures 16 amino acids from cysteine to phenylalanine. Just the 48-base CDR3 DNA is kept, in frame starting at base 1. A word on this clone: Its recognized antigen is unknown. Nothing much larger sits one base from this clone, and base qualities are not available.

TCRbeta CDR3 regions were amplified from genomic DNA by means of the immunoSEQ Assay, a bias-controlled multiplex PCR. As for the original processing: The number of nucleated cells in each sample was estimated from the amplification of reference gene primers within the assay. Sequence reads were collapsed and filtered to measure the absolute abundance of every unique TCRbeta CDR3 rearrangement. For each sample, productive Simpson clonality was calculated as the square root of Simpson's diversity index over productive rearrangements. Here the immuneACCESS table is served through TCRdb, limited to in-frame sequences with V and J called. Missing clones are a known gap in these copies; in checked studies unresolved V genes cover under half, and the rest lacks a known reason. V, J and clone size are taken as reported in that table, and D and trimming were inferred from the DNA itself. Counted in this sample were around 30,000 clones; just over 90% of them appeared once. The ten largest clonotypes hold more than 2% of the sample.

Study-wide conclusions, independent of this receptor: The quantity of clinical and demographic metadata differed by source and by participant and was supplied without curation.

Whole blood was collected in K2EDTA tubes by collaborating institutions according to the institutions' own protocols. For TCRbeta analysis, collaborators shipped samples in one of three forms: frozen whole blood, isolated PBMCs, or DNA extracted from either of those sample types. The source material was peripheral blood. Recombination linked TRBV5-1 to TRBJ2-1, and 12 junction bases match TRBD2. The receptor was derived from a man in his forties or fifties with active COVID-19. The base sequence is TGCGCCAGCAGCTACGAACTAGCGGGAGGATCAAATGAGCAGTTCTTC. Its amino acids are CASSYELAGGSNEQFF.